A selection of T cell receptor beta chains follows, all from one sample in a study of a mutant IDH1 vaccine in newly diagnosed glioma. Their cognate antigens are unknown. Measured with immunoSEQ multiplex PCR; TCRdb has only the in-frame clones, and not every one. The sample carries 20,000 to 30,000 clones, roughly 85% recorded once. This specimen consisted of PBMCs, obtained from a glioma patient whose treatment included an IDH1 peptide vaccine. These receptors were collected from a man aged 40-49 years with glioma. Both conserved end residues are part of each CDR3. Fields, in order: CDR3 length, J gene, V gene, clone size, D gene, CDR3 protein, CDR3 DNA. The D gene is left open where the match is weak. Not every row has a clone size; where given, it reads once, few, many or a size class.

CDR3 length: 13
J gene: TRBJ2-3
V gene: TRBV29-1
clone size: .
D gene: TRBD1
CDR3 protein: CSGGQGYTDTQYF
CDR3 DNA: TGCAGCGGGGGACAGGGATACACAGATACGCAGTATTTT

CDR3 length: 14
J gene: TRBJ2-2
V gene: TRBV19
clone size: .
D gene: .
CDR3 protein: CASSTTGHTGELFF
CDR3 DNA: TGTGCCAGTAGTACCACAGGGCACACCGGGGAGCTGTTTTTT

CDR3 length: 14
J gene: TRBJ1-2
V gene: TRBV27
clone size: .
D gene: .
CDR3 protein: CASGITGTPEGYTF
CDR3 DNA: TGTGCCAGCGGGATAACCGGGACACCTGAAGGCTACACCTTC

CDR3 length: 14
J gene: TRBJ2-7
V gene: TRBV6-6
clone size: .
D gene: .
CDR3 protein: CASSYPGRSYEQYF
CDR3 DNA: TGTGCCAGCAGTTACCCTGGACGGTCCTACGAGCAGTACTTC

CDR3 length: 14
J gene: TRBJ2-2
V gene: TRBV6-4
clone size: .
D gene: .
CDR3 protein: CASSDSAGTGELFF
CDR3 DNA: TGTGCCAGCAGTGACTCGGCAGGCACCGGGGAGCTGTTTTTT

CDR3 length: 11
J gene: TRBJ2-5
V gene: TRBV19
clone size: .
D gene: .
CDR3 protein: CASSIRETQYF
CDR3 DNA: TGTGCCAGTAGTATACGGGAGACCCAGTACTTC

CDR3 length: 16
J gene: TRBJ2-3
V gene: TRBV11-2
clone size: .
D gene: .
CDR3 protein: CASSSSLERFTDTQYF
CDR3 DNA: TGTGCCAGCAGCTCCTCACTTGAGCGGTTCACAGATACGCAGTATTTT

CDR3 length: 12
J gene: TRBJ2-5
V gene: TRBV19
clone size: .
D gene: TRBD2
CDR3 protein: CASRLAGETQYF
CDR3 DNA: TGTGCCAGTCGACTAGCGGGAGAGACCCAGTACTTC

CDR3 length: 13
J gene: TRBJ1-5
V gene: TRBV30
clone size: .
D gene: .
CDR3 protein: CAWSDNGGQPQHF
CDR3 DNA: TGTGCCTGGAGTGATAACGGCGGTCAGCCCCAGCATTTT

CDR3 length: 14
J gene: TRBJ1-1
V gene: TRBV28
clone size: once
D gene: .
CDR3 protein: CASSLRTRGTEAFF
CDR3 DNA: TGTGCCAGCAGTTTACGGACCCGAGGCACTGAAGCTTTCTTT

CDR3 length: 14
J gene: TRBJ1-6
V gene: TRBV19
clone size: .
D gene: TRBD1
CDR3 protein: CASGGDRGNSPLHF
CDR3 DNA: TGTGCCAGTGGGGGCGACAGGGGGAATTCACCCCTCCACTTT

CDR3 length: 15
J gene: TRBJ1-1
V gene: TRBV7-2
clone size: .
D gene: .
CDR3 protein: CASSQGHRRPNEAFF
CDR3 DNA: TGTGCCAGCAGCCAGGGACATAGACGGCCCAATGAAGCTTTCTTT

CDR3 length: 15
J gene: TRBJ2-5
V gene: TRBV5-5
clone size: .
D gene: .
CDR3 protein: CASSLSAGIPETQYF
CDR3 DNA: TGTGCCAGCAGCTTGAGTGCGGGTATACCAGAGACCCAGTACTTC

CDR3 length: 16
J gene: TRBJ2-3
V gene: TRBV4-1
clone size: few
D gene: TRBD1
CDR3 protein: CASSQPDRGLWDTQYF
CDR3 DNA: TGCGCCAGCAGCCAACCGGACAGGGGGCTGTGGGATACGCAGTATTTT

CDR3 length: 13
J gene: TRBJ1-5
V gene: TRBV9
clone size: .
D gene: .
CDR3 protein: CASSLGGIQPQHF
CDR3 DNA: TGTGCCAGCAGCCTGGGGGGTATTCAGCCCCAGCATTTT

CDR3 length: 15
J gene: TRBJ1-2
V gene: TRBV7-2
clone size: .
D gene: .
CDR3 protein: CASSFRGGGVYGYTF
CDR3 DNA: TGTGCCAGCAGCTTCCGTGGTGGGGGGGTCTATGGCTACACCTTC

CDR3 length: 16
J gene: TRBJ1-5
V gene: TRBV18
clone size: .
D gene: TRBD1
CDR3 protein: CASSPQGAVSNQPQHF
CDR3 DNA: TGTGCCAGCTCACCACAGGGGGCTGTGAGCAATCAGCCCCAGCATTTT

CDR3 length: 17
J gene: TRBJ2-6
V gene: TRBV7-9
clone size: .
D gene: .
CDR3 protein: CASSLAGVGTGANVLTF
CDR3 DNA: TGTGCCAGCAGCTTAGCGGGGGTTGGCACTGGGGCCAACGTCCTGACTTTC

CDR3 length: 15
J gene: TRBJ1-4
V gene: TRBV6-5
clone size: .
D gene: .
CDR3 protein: CASSYSPGVEEKLFF
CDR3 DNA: TGTGCCAGCAGTTACTCACCAGGGGTCGAGGAAAAACTGTTTTTT

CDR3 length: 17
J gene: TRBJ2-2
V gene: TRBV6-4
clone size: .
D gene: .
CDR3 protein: CASSDEYGPLNTGELFF
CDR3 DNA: TGTGCCAGCAGTGACGAGTATGGACCATTGAACACCGGGGAGCTGTTTTTT

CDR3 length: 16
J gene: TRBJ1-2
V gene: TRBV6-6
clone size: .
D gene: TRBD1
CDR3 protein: CASSLRDRGFWDGYTF
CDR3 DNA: TGTGCCAGCAGTCTCCGGGACAGGGGTTTTTGGGATGGCTACACCTTC

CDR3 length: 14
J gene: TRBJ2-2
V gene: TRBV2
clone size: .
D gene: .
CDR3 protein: CASSELSSEGELFF
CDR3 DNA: TGTGCCAGCAGTGAGCTGTCCTCCGAAGGGGAGCTGTTTTTT

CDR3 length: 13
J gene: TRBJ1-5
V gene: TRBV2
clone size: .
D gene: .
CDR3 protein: CASIGSQGQPQHF
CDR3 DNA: TGTGCCAGCATCGGATCACAGGGTCAGCCCCAGCATTTT

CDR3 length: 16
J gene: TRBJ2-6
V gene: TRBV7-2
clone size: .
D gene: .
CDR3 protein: CASSLGVKAGANVLTF
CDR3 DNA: TGTGCCAGCAGCTTAGGTGTAAAGGCTGGGGCCAACGTCCTGACTTTC